The T cell receptor (beta chain) under discussion was sequenced for a study of T-cell memory formation after mild COVID-19. About the study: TCR clusters were mostly donor specific. General study points: Later expanders leaned CD4+, whereas day 15 to 85 contracting clones were balanced CD4/CD8. Chiefly within CM and EM were the contracting CD4+ clones; CD8+ ones were within EMRA. The appearance of some responding clones in pre-infection memory suggested that cross-reactive memory joined.

This clonotype was found a few times. Its antigen is not identified. Each CDR3 protein gets one entry after TCRdb re-called the 5' RACE reads with MiXCR. The sample includes approximately 440,000 distinct CDR3 sequences, roughly 20% of them seen just once. With 6 bases removed from V and 5 bases from J, the gap between germline ends came to 20 bases. The CDR3 runs to 15 residues. CDR1 and CDR2 (germline): SGHRS, YFSETQ. The source is an adult woman who had mild COVID-19 (a few samples of this study predate the infection). Cell type and time point are not known. Source material: PBMCs or a T cell subset sorted from them (not recorded which). The V call is TRBV5-1, the J call TRBJ2-5; possibly TRBD2 for D (7 bases). The CDR3 DNA reads TGCGCCAGCAAAAGTGTGGGGGGGCCCAGTGAGACCCAGTACTTC. Translating it yields CASKSVGGPSETQYF.